This TCR beta chain was found in a study of blood T cell repertoires in COVID-19. Study in general: Collection of acute and convalescent COVID-19 samples took place in the United States, Italy and Spain. T cells, B-cell-depleted T cells, or PBMCs provided the cDNA or gDNA that served as material.

Original processing methods: Estimated nucleated cell counts came from reference gene primer amplification. Measured with immunoSEQ multiplex PCR; TCRdb has only the in-frame clones, and not every one. For V, J and clone size, that table is used; D and trimming come from the DNA. The table records 60,000 to 100,000 clones, about 90% of them present only once. The sequence derives from a man aged 50 to 60 with active COVID-19. The sequenced sample was peripheral blood.

The CDR3 reads CASSVVSSGGAFNNEQFF. Written as DNA, the CDR3 is TGTGCCAGCAGCGTAGTTTCTAGCGGGGGGGCCTTTAACAATGAGCAGTTCTTC. V gene TRBV9 combines with J gene TRBJ2-1; TRBD2 matches at 12 bases. CDR3 length equals 18 residues. Germline CDR1 is SGDLS and CDR2 is YYNGEE. Losses at the gene ends were 0 bases for V and 5 bases for J; bases not matched to a gene: 9.